Each of the 31 T cell receptor beta chains below was sequenced from the same sample in a study of metastatic and nonmetastatic thyroid tumors. Thyroid surgery was performed in patients who had received no treatment beforehand. TCRdb reanalyzed the PCR reads via MiXCR. The profile shows tens of thousands of clones, approximately 20% of them singletons. Sequences were obtained from blood. These receptors all stem from a female donor with papillary thyroid cancer or a benign thyroid nodule (not recorded which). Some clones in this sample may be carry-over from other donors' samples.

This clone appeared many times. V and J are TRBV2 and TRBJ1-6; no clear D gene. V lost 5 bases and J 9 bases, leaving 14 bases between the germline ends. This CDR3 comprises 14 residues. Per germline, CDR1 SNHLY and CDR2 FYNNEI. The CDR3 DNA reads TGTGCCAGCAGTATGGACTCCCGGGCTTCACCCCTCCACTTT. It translates to CASSMDSRASPLHF.

This clone was seen at least ten times. The V gene is TRBV12-5, the J gene TRBJ2-2; 10 positions match TRBD2. V shed 3 bases, J shed 0 bases, and the junction held 7 bases outside the gene matches. From germline, CDR1 is LGHNT and CDR2 FRNRAP. This CDR3 has 18 residues. The CDR3 DNA is TGTGCTAGTGGTTTCTTCCGAGCGGGAGGGACGAACACCGGGGAGCTGTTTTTT. The encoded protein is CASGFFRAGGTNTGELFF.

The chain joins TRBV24-1 to TRBJ2-1; 10 nucleotides match TRBD2. CDR3 size: 16 residues. V shed 4 bases, J shed 5 bases, and the junction held 7 bases outside the gene matches. CDR1 is KGHDR and CDR2 is SFDVKD in the germline V gene. Written as DNA, the CDR3 is TGTGCCACCAGTGACCATCTAGCGGGAGTAGACAATGAGCAGTTCTTC. This encodes CATSDHLAGVDNEQFF.

The table lists this clone with a few counts. A much larger clone lies a single base off, so this may be a read error. The chain employs TRBV28 and TRBJ1-2; TRBD1 matches 7 bases. CDR1 is MDHEN and CDR2 is SYDVKM in the germline V gene. The CDR3 consists of 15 residues. The CDR3 bases are TGTCCCAGCAGTTTCCCCCCTCGGACAGGTTATGGCTACACCTTC. It is translated as CPSSFPPRTGYGYTF.

This clone was seen ten or more times. The rearrangement links TRBV20-1 to TRBJ2-1, with TRBD2 matching over 7 bases. The CDR3 totals 15 residues. CDR1 is DFQATT and CDR2 is SNEGSKA in the germline V gene (reference sequence). The V gene end was trimmed by 3 bases and the J gene end by 9 bases; junction bases not matched to a gene: 14. The CDR3 loop reads CSASLHLAARGEQFF. In nucleotides, the CDR3 is TGCAGTGCTAGTCTTCACCTAGCGGCCCGCGGTGAGCAGTTCTTC.

This clone was observed once. One end of the junction is discordant with germline, which a read error may explain. V gene TRBV20-1 combines with J gene TRBJ2-1; possibly TRBD2 for D (6 bases). This CDR3 has 16 residues. Per the germline V gene, CDR1 is DFQATT and CDR2 is SNEGSKA (reference sequence). The CDR3: CSAFTSEAGRYNEQSF. CDR3 in DNA: TGCAGTGCGTTTACGTCGGAGGCGGGAAGATACAATGAGCAGTCCTTC.

Ten or more counts support this clone. The rearrangement uses TRBV11-2 and TRBJ2-1; 7 bases fit TRBD2. Germline V gene lookup returns CDR1 SGHAT and CDR2 FQNNGV. Losses at the gene ends were 5 bases for V and 0 bases for J; bases not matched to a gene: 10. This CDR3 contains 17 residues. CDR3 sequence (DNA): TGTGCCAGCAGCATAAGCCCGGGACTAAGCTCCTACAATGAGCAGTTCTTC. It yields the protein CASSISPGLSSYNEQFF.

There are many counts of this clone. The rearrangement joins TRBV4-1 to TRBJ1-4; TRBD1 might be the D (6 bases). Germline CDR1 and CDR2: MGHRA and YSYEKL. Trimming took off 0 bases at V and 8 bases at J, with 13 bases between the two ends. This CDR3 contains 15 residues. Here the CDR3 reads CASSQEGGPLEKLFF. CDR3 bases: TGCGCCAGCAGCCAAGAAGGGGGGCCTCTGGAAAAACTGTTTTTT.

This clone was detected ten times or more. This chain links TRBV4-1 with TRBJ2-1, with D possibly TRBD2 on 5 matching bases. There are 16 residues in the CDR3. The germline V and J ends were trimmed by 4 bases and 3 bases, with 16 bases remaining between them. Germline V gives CDR1 MGHRA, CDR2 YSYEKL. DNA for the CDR3: TGCGCCAGCAGCCTGGAGGTGCCCGGGTTCTACAATGAGCAGTTCTTC. Its translation is CASSLEVPGFYNEQFF.

This clone was counted at least ten times. This chain joins TRBV28 and TRBJ2-4, with 7 positions matching TRBD1. The ends lost 5 bases at V and 4 bases at J; junction bases unmatched: 8. The CDR3 spans 15 residues. The V gene's germline CDR1 is MDHEN and CDR2 SYDVKM. CDR3 sequence (DNA): TGTGCCAGCAGTACCCCTATGGGACAGAAAAACATTCAGTACTTC. The encoded protein is CASSTPMGQKNIQYF.

On this clone itself: A junction boundary mismatches the germline segment, possibly from a read error. The chain couples TRBV20-1 to TRBJ2-7; 9 nucleotides agree with TRBD1. The CDR3 runs 16 residues. CDR1 is DFQATT, CDR2 SNEGSKA, per germline (reference sequence). The chain's CDR3 is CSSRTPATGGLNEQYF. CDR3 coding DNA: TGCAGTTCTAGGACTCCCGCTACAGGGGGCCTAAACGAGCAGTACTTC.

Ten or more counts support this clone. This chain links TRBV9 with TRBJ2-2, with a weak D call TRBD1 (6 bases). CDR1 is SGDLS and CDR2 is YYNGEE in the germline V gene. The length of the CDR3 is 16 residues. V gave up 1 base and J gave up 4 bases, with 14 bases separating them. The CDR3 DNA follows: TGTGCCAGCAGCGTAAGGGTAGGGGGTGTCACCGGGGAGCTGTTTTTT. It is translated as CASSVRVGGVTGELFF.

This clone turned up a few times. The rearrangement uses TRBV20-1 and TRBJ2-7; 7 bases map to TRBD1. The CDR3 totals 17 residues. Germline V lookup: CDR1 DFQATT, CDR2 SNEGSKA (reference sequence). Trimming took 3 bases from V and 2 from J; bases not matched to a gene: 16. CDR3 region: CSASPGTAASSPYEQYF. In DNA form, the CDR3 reads TGCAGTGCTAGCCCCGGGACAGCCGCGTCGTCTCCCTACGAGCAGTACTTC.

The chain recombines TRBV2 with TRBJ2-1; no reliable D call. The V end lost 6 bases, the J end lost 9 bases, and 12 bases lay between the germline ends. CDR1 and CDR2 (germline): SNHLY, FYNNEI. This CDR3 comprises 12 residues. CDR3 bases: TGTGCCAGCAGGAGTGGGTATAGTGAGCAGTTCTTC. Its protein product is CASRSGYSEQFF.

This clone has a count of ten or more. The chain is built from TRBV7-9 and TRBJ1-1; D gene unclear. V shed 0 bases and J shed 3 bases, with 8 bases lying between them. This CDR3 comprises 14 residues. Germline assignment: CDR1 SEHNR and CDR2 FQNEAQ (reference sequence). The CDR3 protein is CASSLAAPDTEAFF. The DNA for the CDR3 is TGTGCCAGCAGCTTAGCTGCCCCTGACACTGAAGCTTTCTTT.

This clone was recorded many times. The chain combines TRBV6-2 or TRBV6-3 with TRBJ1-5, with 8 positions matching TRBD1. The CDR3 loop spans 13 amino acids. V shed 6 bases, J shed 6 bases, and the junction held 4 bases outside the gene matches. CDR1 and CDR2 from the germline V gene are MNHEY and SVGEGT. The CDR3 sequence is CASRDRGGQPQHF. CDR3 bases: TGTGCCAGCAGAGACAGGGGAGGTCAGCCCCAGCATTTT.

This clone was recorded once. The CDR3 nucleotides are TGTGCCAGCAGGCGGACAGGGGGATACAAAGCGCAGTTCTTC. Its protein is CASRRTGGYKAQFF. The chain uses TRBV12-3 or TRBV12-4 and TRBJ2-1; 10 nucleotides match TRBD1. Unmatched junction bases numbered 11, after V lost 6 bases and J lost 12 bases. This CDR3 has 14 amino acids.

Comments on this clone: The germline gene is not matched at one end of the junction; a read error may be the cause. V and J are TRBV6-1 and TRBJ1-2; unclear D gene. Germline CDR1 and CDR2: MNHNS and SASEGT. The CDR3 has 13 residues. In DNA, the CDR3 is TGTGCCAGCACCGTGAAAGGCCCCTATGGCTACAACTTC. Its translation: CASTVKGPYGYNF.

The chain recombines TRBV9 with TRBJ2-7; D unresolved. V was cut by 9 bases and J by 0 bases, with 10 bases left in between. Germline V gene data show CDR1 as SGDLS and CDR2 as YYNGEE. The CDR3 has 12 amino acids. CDR3 sequence reads: CATGRSSYEQYF. CDR3 nucleotides: TGTGCCACCGGTAGGAGCTCCTACGAGCAGTACTTC. The variable domain in full, with the rest retrieved from reference TRBV9 and TRBJ2-7, is DSGVTQTPKHLITATGQRVTLRCSPRSGDLSVYWYQQSLDQGLQFLIQYYNGEERAKGNILERFSAQQFPDLHSELNLSSLELGDSALYFCATGRSSYEQYFGPGTRLTVT.

This clone was seen repeatedly, ten times or more. The gene calls are TRBV7-9 and TRBJ1-1, with D uncertain. With 6 bases removed from V and 0 bases from J, the gap between germline ends came to 8 bases. CDR1 is SEHNR, CDR2 FQNEAQ, per germline (reference sequence). The CDR3 covers 13 residues. CDR3 residues: CASSSRMNTEAFF. The CDR3 DNA sequence: TGTGCCAGCAGTTCTAGGATGAACACTGAAGCTTTCTTT.

This clone was picked up many times. The genes are TRBV20-1 and TRBJ2-3; 10 nucleotides align to TRBD1. The CDR3 is 18 residues long. With 0 bases clipped from V and 1 base from J, the junction kept 10 bases outside the gene matches. CDR1 DFQATT and CDR2 SNEGSKA come from the germline V gene (reference sequence). The CDR3 region has the DNA TGCAGTGCTAGAGATCCAAAGACCGGGACAGGGGGCACAGATACGCAGTATTTT. This translates into CSARDPKTGTGGTDTQYF.

This clone has a count of ten or more. The chain joins TRBV7-2 to TRBJ1-2; 8 nucleotides line up with TRBD1. With V trimmed by 6 bases and J by 8 bases, 8 bases remained unmatched. The CDR3 sequence is 13 residues long. Germline-derived CDR1 and CDR2 are SGHTA and FQGNSA. The CDR3 reads CASSYRGEVGYTF. For the CDR3, the DNA is TGTGCCAGCAGTTACAGGGGGGAGGTCGGCTACACCTTC.

This clone showed up just a few times. This sequence may be a read error, since a much larger clone differs from it by one base. The chain uses TRBV10-2 and TRBJ2-7; D unclear. The CDR3 consists of 14 residues. V was trimmed by 3 bases and J by 3 bases, leaving 12 bases between them. Germline CDR1 WSHSY, CDR2 SAAADI. In DNA form, the CDR3 reads TGCGCCAGCAGTGAAAACCTAAGATACTACGAGCAGTACTTC. Its protein is CASSENLRYYEQYF.

Ten or more counts support this clone. This sample also contains other DNA sequences that code for the same CDR3. The chain combines TRBV11-1 with TRBJ2-7; D perhaps matches TRBD1 (6 bases). V was cut by 3 bases and J by 4 bases, with 19 bases left in between. The V gene's germline CDR1 is SGHAT and CDR2 FQDESV (reference sequence). The CDR3 contains 16 residues. Written as DNA, the CDR3 is TGTGCCAGCAGCTTTCCCTCGGGGCGGACAGATTACGAGCAGTACTTC. It is translated as CASSFPSGRTDYEQYF.

This clone was recorded many times. The chain carries TRBV19 and TRBJ2-3, with a tentative D call TRBD2 (6 bases). Trimming pared 6 bases from V and 0 bases from J, leaving 16 bases between. The length of the CDR3 is 16 residues. Germline CDR1 reads LNHDA; CDR2 reads SQIVND (reference sequence). The CDR3 bases are TGTGCCAGTAGGCATAGCGGACCTTGGAGCACAGATACGCAGTATTTT. Amino acid sequence: CASRHSGPWSTDTQYF.

The V and J genes are TRBV27 and TRBJ2-1; D gene ambiguous. Germline CDR1 reads MNHEY; CDR2 reads SMNVEV (reference sequence). The CDR3 has 15 residues. V lost 1 base and J 8 bases, leaving 15 bases between the germline ends. CDR3 amino acids: CASSLWGAKGYEQFF. In DNA form, the CDR3 reads TGTGCCAGCAGTTTATGGGGTGCGAAGGGCTATGAGCAGTTCTTC.

This clone has only one observation. The chain carries TRBV18 and TRBJ1-2; D is undetermined. Germline-derived CDR1 and CDR2 are KGHSH and LQKENI. The ends were cut back, 2 bases at V and 0 bases at J, with 4 bases in the middle. The CDR3 runs to 13 residues. Here the CDR3 DNA reads TGTGCCAGCTCACCAGCGTCTAACTATGGCTACACCTTC. It is translated as CASSPASNYGYTF.

This clone was seen at least ten times. At one end, the junction sequence differs from germline, possibly due to a read error. The chain uses TRBV28 and TRBJ1-3; 7 bases agree with TRBD1. The CDR3 totals 16 residues. Germline loops: CDR1 MDHEN, CDR2 SYDVKM. The CDR3: CASILGTTGAGNTIYF. The CDR3 DNA is TGTGCCAGCATTTTAGGGACTACAGGGGCTGGAAACACCATATATTTT.

About this clone: The junction shows a germline mismatch at one end, possibly a read error. The CDR3 sequence is CASSFLLGEGTYEQNF. The CDR3 DNA sequence: TGCGCCAGCAGCTTCCTACTGGGGGAGGGTACCTACGAGCAGAACTTC. The chain employs TRBV5-1 and TRBJ2-7; 7 nucleotides agree with TRBD2. This CDR3 spans 16 amino acids. Per the germline V gene, CDR1 is SGHRS and CDR2 is YFSETQ.

The table lists this clone with a few counts. An end of the junction differs from the germline gene, which may be a read error. The chain uses TRBV6-1 and TRBJ2-3; D tentatively reads TRBD1 or TRBD2 (5 bases each). Germline loops: CDR1 MNHNS, CDR2 SASEGT. This CDR3 contains 14 residues. The DNA for the CDR3 is TGTTCCAGCAGTGCGCAGGGAGGCACAGATACGCAGTATTTT. This translates into CSSSAQGGTDTQYF.

This clone was observed many times. This sequence joins TRBV12-3 or TRBV12-4 and TRBJ2-2, with D maybe TRBD1 (7 bases). Trimming took 6 bases from V and 3 from J, leaving 14 bases between them. CDR3 length: 15 amino acids. CDR3 amino acids: CASSIDRDYTGELFF. The DNA of the CDR3 is TGTGCCAGCAGCATTGACAGGGACTACACCGGGGAGCTGTTTTTT.